The source of this T cell receptor beta chain is a study of control samples from healthy donors and cancer patients. This CDR3 region has 17 residues. The J segment lost 8 bases and the V segment lost 2 bases, leaving 12 bases of the junction unmatched. Per the germline V gene, CDR1 is KGHDR and CDR2 is SFDVKD. The method was immunoSEQ multiplex PCR; TCRdb's version includes in-frame clones alone and lacks a portion of them. This table has 150,000 or so clones, around nine tenths appearing once. The sequence was obtained from a man in his late teens or twenties in good health. The chain joins TRBV24-1 to TRBJ1-2, with TRBD1 matching over 11 bases. What was sequenced was blood. The CDR3 protein is CATSDSGGQGVFRGYTF. The CDR3 nucleotides read TGTGCCACCAGTGATTCCGGGGGACAGGGGGTTTTCAGGGGCTACACCTTC.